This T cell receptor beta chain originates from a study of CD8 T cells in ankylosing spondylitis. Study conclusions and caveats: Reports of some motif variants in reactive arthritis synovial fluid and blood predate this one. The study looked at matched synovial fluid samples from ankylosing spondylitis patients. Disease-linked clones were reported to be significantly enriched there. What seemed typical of ankylosing spondylitis blood was a TCR beta motif built from about 8 highly homologous variants. Disease-linked clones had a CD8+ phenotype and relatively low frequency in peripheral blood.

The germline V gene encodes CDR1 KGHDR and CDR2 SFDVKD. The CDR3 sequence is 16 residues long. The ends were cut back, 4 bases at V and 5 bases at J, with 18 bases in the middle. About this clonotype itself: What it binds is unknown.

Generation of TCR beta libraries employed quantitative 5'-RACE incorporating molecular barcodes. MiXCR, applied by TCRdb to the 5' RACE reads, yields one record per CDR3 protein. Of about 800,000 distinct CDR3 sequences listed, 12% are singletons. The V and J genes are TRBV24-1 and TRBJ2-3; perhaps TRBD1 as D (6 bases). Material: blood, either unsorted or a sorted T cell fraction (not recorded which). This clonotype originated in a male donor with ankylosing spondylitis. The CDR3 here is CATSDRPPGAEDTQYF. CDR3 bases: TGTGCCACCAGTGACCGCCCCCCAGGGGCTGAAGATACGCAGTATTTT.